This T cell receptor beta chain was profiled in a study of CD8 T cells in ankylosing spondylitis. This clonotype was seen a handful of times. Its specificity is not known. Germline V gene sequence: CDR1 WSHSY, CDR2 SAAADI. The CDR3 contains 16 residues. The ends lost 6 bases at V and 0 bases at J; junction bases unmatched: 7. Libraries of TCR beta came from quantitative 5'-RACE with molecular barcodes. A single record per CDR3 protein comes from TCRdb applying MiXCR to the 5' RACE reads. The sample has around 390,000 distinct CDR3 sequences; around 24% are singletons. General study results and limits: In ankylosing spondylitis blood, a motif of roughly eight highly homologous TCR beta variants appeared characteristic. Reports say disease-linked clones showed up significantly more in matched ankylosing spondylitis synovial fluid.

Sequencing used blood, either unsorted or a sorted T cell fraction (not recorded which). The source of this sequence is a male donor with ankylosing spondylitis. The V gene is TRBV10-2, the J gene TRBJ2-7; 11 bases line up with TRBD2. CDR3 nucleotides: TGCGCCAGCAGCGACCCGGGACTAGCGGCCTCCTACGAGCAGTACTTC. Its translation is CASSDPGLAASYEQYF.